The source of this T cell receptor (beta chain) is a study of technical replicates of blood from a few donors. The CDR3 has 15 residues. The trim removed 0 bases at V and 8 bases at J, leaving 7 bases unmatched. Germline CDR1 and CDR2: SGHRS and YFSETQ. Some clones are missing from TCRdb's copy, which holds only in-frame ones; the method was immunoSEQ multiplex PCR. The table includes more than 90,000 clones, nearly 97% detected once. The material sequenced was T cells isolated from PBMCs. The gene calls are TRBV5-1 and TRBJ2-1; 8 bases map to TRBD2. The source is a human donor in good health. The CDR3 loop reads CASSLDGRAVYEQFF. The CDR3, as DNA: TGCGCCAGCAGCTTGGACGGGAGGGCCGTTTATGAGCAGTTCTTC.